This entry lists 17 T cell receptor beta chains sequenced from one sample in a study of T-cell reconstitution after alpha-beta-depleted transplantation in children. Researchers prepared the TCRbeta library using unique molecular identifiers, the study reports. Via MiXCR, TCRdb re-called the PCR reads, giving one row per CDR3 protein. The table includes more than 200,000 distinct CDR3 sequences, about 25% detected once. Sequencing was performed on PBMCs, taken before TCRalphabeta/CD19-depleted stem cell transplant. The receptors shown here come from a girl aged 2 to 9 with Fanconi anemia, due to receive a stem cell transplant.

This clonotype was picked up many times. The chain carries TRBV29-1 and TRBJ1-1; D possibly corresponds to TRBD1 (5 bases). The CDR3 runs to 14 residues. From germline, CDR1 is SQVTM and CDR2 ANQGSEA. Trimming removed 5 bases at V and 4 bases at J, with 17 bases between. The CDR3 sequence: CSVKGTAMVTEAFF. The DNA of the CDR3 is TGCAGCGTTAAAGGGACCGCTATGGTCACTGAAGCTTTCTTT.

In its sample, this clonotype was seen many times. Sequence at one end of the junction differs from germline and may be a read error. The rearrangement uses TRBV6-1 and TRBJ2-3, with 8 bases aligning to TRBD2. CDR3 length: 15 amino acids. Germline CDR1 reads MNHNS; CDR2 reads SASEGT. CDR3 nucleotides: TGTGCCAGCAGAGAAGCGGGGGATAGCACAGATACGCAGTATTTT. Its translation: CASREAGDSTDTQYF.

This clonotype has at least ten counts. V is TRBV12-3 or TRBV12-4 and J is TRBJ1-1; unclear D gene. This CDR3 spans 12 amino acids. V was pared by 8 bases and J by 3 bases, with 10 bases between. The CDR3 DNA sequence: TGTGCCAGCCAAGAGGTGTACACTGAAGCTTTCTTT. It codes for CASQEVYTEAFF.

There are a few counts of this clonotype. The V call is TRBV28, the J call TRBJ2-1; TRBD1 agrees at 7 bases. V was clipped by 0 bases and J by 4 bases; unmatched bases: 6. Germline-derived CDR1 and CDR2 are MDHEN and SYDVKM. The CDR3 extends over 16 amino acids. In DNA, the CDR3 is TGTGCCAGCAGTTTATGGGGTCAGGGGGTTTACAATGAGCAGTTCTTC. Translating it yields CASSLWGQGVYNEQFF. The full variable domain, in which reference TRBV28 and TRBJ2-1 provide the parts outside the CDR3, is DVKVTQSSRYLVKRTGEKVFLECVQDMDHENMFWYRQDPGLGLRLIYFSYDVKMKEKGDIPEGYSVSREKKERFSLILESASTNQTSMYLCASSLWGQGVYNEQFFGPGTRLTVL.

This clonotype was observed once. This chain uses TRBV5-1 with TRBJ2-1; TRBD1 matches at 7 bases. The CDR3 is 15 amino acids. The V gene end was trimmed by 5 bases and the J gene end by 4 bases; junction bases not matched to a gene: 9. Germline V lookup: CDR1 SGHRS, CDR2 YFSETQ. This CDR3 is CASRSQGSPYNEQFF. CDR3 sequence (DNA): TGCGCCAGCAGATCACAGGGGTCTCCTTACAATGAGCAGTTCTTC.

This clonotype was picked up many times. This sequence joins TRBV20-1 and TRBJ2-7; 8 bases are shared with TRBD1. Unmatched junction bases numbered 5, after V lost 4 bases and J lost 0 bases. The CDR3 is 14 residues long. Germline CDR1 is DFQATT and CDR2 is SNEGSKA (reference sequence). CDR3 residues: CSANYRGSSYEQYF. CDR3 bases: TGCAGTGCTAACTACAGGGGGAGCTCCTACGAGCAGTACTTC.

This clonotype appeared many times. V is TRBV20-1 and J is TRBJ2-7, with a tentative D call TRBD2 (7 bases). Germline-derived CDR1 and CDR2 are DFQATT and SNEGSKA (reference sequence). The CDR3 length is 13 residues. Trimming pared 3 bases from V and 5 bases from J, leaving 14 bases between. The CDR3: CSASEGGRNEQYF. Here the CDR3 DNA reads TGCAGTGCTAGTGAGGGGGGGCGGAACGAGCAGTACTTC.

V is TRBV18 and J is TRBJ2-7, with 7 bases lining up with TRBD1. J gave up 2 bases and V 3 bases, and 10 bases lay outside the gene matches. The CDR3 loop spans 16 amino acids. Germline V lookup: CDR1 KGHSH, CDR2 LQKENI. CDR3 sequence (DNA): TGTGCCAGCTCACCCGGGACAGAGTCCTACGCCTACGAGCAGTACTTC. It is translated as CASSPGTESYAYEQYF.

This clonotype was counted many times. J is TRBJ1-5 and V is TRBV20-1; D perhaps matches TRBD1 (5 bases). CDR3 length: 12 residues. The V end was cut by 6 bases, the J end by 4 bases, with 10 bases between. Germline loops: CDR1 DFQATT, CDR2 SNEGSKA (reference sequence). The CDR3 region has the DNA TGCAGTGCGTGGGGACGGAATCAGCCCCAGCATTTT. It yields the protein CSAWGRNQPQHF.

The sample holds a few counts of this clonotype. The CDR3 DNA is TGCAGTGTCCAGACACCAGCTAACTATGGCTACACCTTC. It codes for CSVQTPANYGYTF. V usage is TRBV20-1 and J usage is TRBJ1-2; D unclear. The germline V gene has CDR1 DFQATT and CDR2 SNEGSKA (reference sequence). Trimming removed 7 bases from V and 0 bases from J, with 12 bases in between. CDR3 length: 13 amino acids.

Many counts were recorded for this clonotype. The rearrangement links TRBV5-1 to TRBJ2-5, with 14 bases that match TRBD2. The junction had 7 bases not matched to a gene; V was cut back by 4 bases and J by 5 bases. The CDR3 is 16 amino acids. From germline, CDR1 is SGHRS and CDR2 YFSETQ. CDR3 nucleotides: TGCGCCAGCAGCCCAGGGACTAGCGGGAGTTGGGAGACCCAGTACTTC. Its translation: CASSPGTSGSWETQYF. Full variable domain (missing parts from reference TRBV5-1 and TRBJ2-5): KAGVTQTPRYLIKTRGQQVTLSCSPISGHRSVSWYQQTPGQGLQFLFEYFSETQRNKGNFPGRFSGRQFSNSRSEMNVSTLELGDSALYLCASSPGTSGSWETQYFGPGTRLLVL.

This clonotype was seen many times. The chain employs TRBV6-5 and TRBJ2-7; D is unclear. Per germline, CDR1 MNHEY and CDR2 SVGAGI. The CDR3 has 14 amino acids. The V and J ends lost 0 bases and 0 bases respectively, with 6 bases between them. DNA for the CDR3: TGTGCCAGCAGTTACTCCGAAACCTCCTACGAGCAGTACTTC. Amino acids: CASSYSETSYEQYF.

The J gene is TRBJ2-3, the V gene TRBV10-3, with TRBD2 identical over 9 bases. From germline, CDR1 is ENHRY and CDR2 SYGVKD. This CDR3 spans 16 amino acids. V shed 0 bases and J 1 base; nucleotides not matched to a gene: 2. The CDR3 region is CAISESASGGTDTQYF. The DNA for the CDR3 is TGTGCCATCAGTGAGTCGGCTAGCGGGGGCACAGATACGCAGTATTTT.

This clonotype appeared many times. The gene calls are TRBV12-3 or TRBV12-4 and TRBJ2-7; tentatively, D is TRBD1 (6 bases). This CDR3 region has 14 residues. V was cut by 5 bases and J by 0 bases, with 11 bases left in between. In DNA, the CDR3 is TGTGCCAGCAGTCCCGACAGGCTCTCCTACGAGCAGTACTTC. Amino acid sequence: CASSPDRLSYEQYF.

This clonotype came up many times. The chain carries TRBV29-1 and TRBJ2-7; 9 positions match TRBD1. Germline V CDR1 and CDR2: SQVTM, ANQGSEA. The CDR3 extends over 13 amino acids. The ends lost 6 bases at V and 3 bases at J; junction bases unmatched: 6. CDR3 sequence: CSVGTGWNYEQYF. The CDR3 DNA is TGCAGCGTAGGGACAGGGTGGAACTACGAGCAGTACTTC.

This clonotype has at least ten counts. The rearrangement joins TRBV7-3 to TRBJ2-3, with 8 bases aligning to TRBD1. V shed 4 bases and J 0 bases; nucleotides not matched to a gene: 3. The CDR3 has 15 residues. From germline, CDR1 is SGHTA and CDR2 FQGTGA. CDR3 sequence reads: CASSSTGASTDTQYF. The CDR3 DNA sequence: TGTGCCAGCAGCTCGACAGGGGCGAGCACAGATACGCAGTATTTT.

This clonotype was seen more than once but under ten times. The CDR3 sequence is CSAEDPANTGELFF. CDR3 DNA sequence: TGCAGCGCCGAGGACCCTGCGAACACCGGGGAGCTGTTTTTT. The chain joins TRBV29-1 to TRBJ2-2; D uncertain. V lost 7 bases and J lost 0, with 12 bases in between. The CDR3 length is 14 residues. Per germline, CDR1 SQVTM and CDR2 ANQGSEA.